This is a list of T cell receptor beta chains from one sample in a study of technical replicates of blood from a handful of donors. Data came from immunoSEQ multiplex PCR; TCRdb stores just in-frame clones and leaves some out. The sample has approximately 70,000 clones, about 90% seen once. Input material: T cells isolated from PBMCs. The receptors derive from a human donor in good health. The CDR3 runs from the conserved cysteine through the conserved F or W. Clone size is shown for a subset of rows, as once, few, many or a class of expanded clone.

>TRBV5-1|NA|TRBJ2-5
CASSLTLAEQETQYF
>TRBV7-7|NA|TRBJ1-4
CASSQGTGGYEKLFF
>TRBV9|NA|TRBJ2-3
CASSDSGLAGRTDTQYF
>TRBV4-1|NA|TRBJ1-1
CASSQFKTGTGRWGMNTEAFF
>TRBV5-1|NA|TRBJ2-7
CASSLRFPSGMVEQYF
>TRBV10-3|NA|TRBJ2-7
CAITSGLAGGNYEQYF
>TRBV11-3|once|TRBJ1-1
CASSFQGHTEAFF
>TRBV7-9|NA|TRBJ1-2
CASSLVVSGYTF
>TRBV30|NA|TRBJ2-7
CAWGGGYEQYF
>TRBV11-1|NA|TRBJ2-5
CASSRTGQETQYF
>TRBV4-1|NA|TRBJ2-1
CASSQERGNNEQFF
>TRBV28|NA|TRBJ2-2
CASRNRERELFF
>TRBV5-4|once|TRBJ2-7
CASSSQGNEQYF
>TRBV2|NA|TRBJ1-5
CASSDSGLSNQPQHF
>TRBV5-4|NA|TRBJ2-5
CASSLDLAGGQETQYF
>TRBV19|NA|TRBJ1-2
CAIELGGNGYTF
>TRBV6-5|NA|TRBJ1-1
CASNQKLEVFF
>TRBV11-2|NA|TRBJ2-1
CASSLGSGSINEQFF
>TRBV10-3|NA|TRBJ2-3
CAISEEAGGLADTQYF
>TRBV19|NA|TRBJ2-1
CASQGGSYNEQFF
>TRBV9|NA|TRBJ1-1
CASSVVQPNTEAFF
>TRBV2|NA|TRBJ2-4
CASRGGTIQYF